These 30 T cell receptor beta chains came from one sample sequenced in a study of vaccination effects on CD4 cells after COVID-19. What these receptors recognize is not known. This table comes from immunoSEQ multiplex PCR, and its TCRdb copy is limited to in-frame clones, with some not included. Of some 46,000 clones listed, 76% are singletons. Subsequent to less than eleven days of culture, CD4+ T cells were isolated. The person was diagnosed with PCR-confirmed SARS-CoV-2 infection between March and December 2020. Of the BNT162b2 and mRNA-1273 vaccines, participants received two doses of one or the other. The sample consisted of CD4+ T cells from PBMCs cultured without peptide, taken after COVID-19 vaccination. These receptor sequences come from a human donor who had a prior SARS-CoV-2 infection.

This chain's CDR3 is CASSESETGYNEQFF. In DNA, the CDR3 is TGCGCCAGCAGTGAGAGTGAGACAGGTTACAATGAGCAGTTCTTC. The chain has TRBV10-1 and TRBJ2-1; D is perhaps TRBD1 (6 bases). Germline V gene data show CDR1 as WNHNN and CDR2 as SYGVQD (reference sequence). The CDR3 length is 15 residues. Trimming shortened V by 2 bases and J by 4 bases, and 12 bases separated the two germline ends.

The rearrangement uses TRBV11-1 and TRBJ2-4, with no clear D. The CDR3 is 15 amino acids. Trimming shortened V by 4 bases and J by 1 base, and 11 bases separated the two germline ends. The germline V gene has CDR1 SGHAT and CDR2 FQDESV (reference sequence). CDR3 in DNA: TGTGCCAGCAGCTCCCCCGGTTCGGCCAAAAACATTCAGTACTTC. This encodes CASSSPGSAKNIQYF.

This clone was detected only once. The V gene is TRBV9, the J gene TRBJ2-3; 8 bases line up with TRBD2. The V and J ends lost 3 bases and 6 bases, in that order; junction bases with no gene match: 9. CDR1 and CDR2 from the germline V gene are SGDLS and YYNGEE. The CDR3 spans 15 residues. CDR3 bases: TGTGCCAGCAGCGCCCAGGTAATAGCGGGGGATACGCAGTATTTT. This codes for CASSAQVIAGDTQYF.

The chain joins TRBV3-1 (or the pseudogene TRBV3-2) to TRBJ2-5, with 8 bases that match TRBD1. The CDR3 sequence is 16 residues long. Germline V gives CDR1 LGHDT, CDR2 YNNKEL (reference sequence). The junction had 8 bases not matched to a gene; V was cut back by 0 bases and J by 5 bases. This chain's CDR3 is CASSQDPRGHGETQYF. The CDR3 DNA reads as TGTGCCAGCAGCCAAGATCCCAGGGGGCATGGCGAGACCCAGTACTTC.

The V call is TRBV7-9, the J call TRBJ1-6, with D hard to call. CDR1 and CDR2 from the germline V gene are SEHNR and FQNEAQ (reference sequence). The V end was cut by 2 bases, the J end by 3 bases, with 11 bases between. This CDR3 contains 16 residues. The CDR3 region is CASSLSSRRYNSPLHF. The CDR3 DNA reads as TGTGCCAGCAGCTTAAGTTCCAGGCGCTATAATTCACCCCTCCACTTT. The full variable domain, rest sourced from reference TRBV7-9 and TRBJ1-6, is DTGVSQNPRHKITKRGQNVTFRCDPISEHNRLYWYRQTLGQGPEFLTYFQNEAQLEKSRLLSDRFSAERPKGSFSTLEIQRTEQGDSAMYLCASSLSSRRYNSPLHFGNGTRLTVT.

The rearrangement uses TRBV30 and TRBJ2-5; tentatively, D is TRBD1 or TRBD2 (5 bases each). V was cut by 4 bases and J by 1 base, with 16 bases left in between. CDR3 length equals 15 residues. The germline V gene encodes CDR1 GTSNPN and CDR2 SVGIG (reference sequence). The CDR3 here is CAWNPGTFRQETQYF. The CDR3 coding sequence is TGTGCCTGGAACCCCGGGACCTTCCGCCAAGAGACCCAGTACTTC.

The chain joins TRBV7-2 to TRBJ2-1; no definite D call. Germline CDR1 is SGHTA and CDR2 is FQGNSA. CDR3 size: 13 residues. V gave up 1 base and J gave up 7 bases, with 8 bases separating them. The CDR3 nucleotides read TGTGCCAGCAGCTTAGGCGTGTTGAATGAGCAGTTCTTC. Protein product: CASSLGVLNEQFF. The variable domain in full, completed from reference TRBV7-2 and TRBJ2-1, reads GAGVSQSPSNKVTEKGKDVELRCDPISGHTALYWYRQSLGQGLEFLIYFQGNSAPDKSGLPSDRFSAERTGGSVSTLTIQRTQQEDSAVYLCASSLGVLNEQFFGPGTRLTVL.

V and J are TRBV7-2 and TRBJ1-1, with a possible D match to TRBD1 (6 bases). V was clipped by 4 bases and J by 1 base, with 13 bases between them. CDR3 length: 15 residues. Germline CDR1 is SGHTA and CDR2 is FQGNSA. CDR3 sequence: CASSSQGIQNTEAFF. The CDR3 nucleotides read TGTGCCAGCAGCTCGCAGGGGATTCAGAACACTGAAGCTTTCTTT. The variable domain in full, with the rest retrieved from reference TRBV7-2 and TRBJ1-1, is GAGVSQSPSNKVTEKGKDVELRCDPISGHTALYWYRQSLGQGLEFLIYFQGNSAPDKSGLPSDRFSAERTGGSVSTLTIQRTQQEDSAVYLCASSSQGIQNTEAFFGQGTRLTVV.

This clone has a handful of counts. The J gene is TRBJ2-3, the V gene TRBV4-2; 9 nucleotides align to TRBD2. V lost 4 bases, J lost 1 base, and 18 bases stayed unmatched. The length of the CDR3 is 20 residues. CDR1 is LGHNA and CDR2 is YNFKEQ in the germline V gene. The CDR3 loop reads CASSLHRGSGGHTGTDTQYF. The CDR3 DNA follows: TGTGCCAGCAGCCTACATCGCGGTAGCGGGGGCCATACGGGCACAGATACGCAGTATTTT.

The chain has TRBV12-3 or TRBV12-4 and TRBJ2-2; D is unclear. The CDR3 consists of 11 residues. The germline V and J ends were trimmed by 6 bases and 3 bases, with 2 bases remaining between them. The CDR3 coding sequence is TGTGCCAGCAGCTACACCGGGGAGCTGTTTTTT. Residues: CASSYTGELFF.

The CDR3 here is CASSWGPGASNQPQHF. Written as DNA, the CDR3 is TGTGCCAGCAGCTGGGGGCCCGGGGCCTCCAATCAGCCCCAGCATTTT. This chain joins TRBV5-5 and TRBJ1-5; tentatively, D is TRBD1 (6 bases). Germline V gene sequence: CDR1 SGHKS, CDR2 YYEKEE (reference sequence). This CDR3 spans 16 amino acids. The V end was cut by 3 bases, the J end by 3 bases, with 16 bases between. Supplemented by reference TRBV5-5 and TRBJ1-5, the full variable domain reads DAGVTQSPTHLIKTRGQQVTLRCSPISGHKSVSWYQQVLGQGPQFIFQYYEKEERGRGNFPDRFSARQFPNYSSELNVNALLLGDSALYLCASSWGPGASNQPQHFGDGTRLSIL.

The CDR3 region is CASSGPSGTGVSDTQYF. CDR3 sequence (DNA): TGCGCCAGCAGCGGGCCCTCCGGGACAGGGGTATCAGATACGCAGTATTTT. The chain joins TRBV5-1 to TRBJ2-3; 10 bases agree with TRBD1. Germline V gene lookup returns CDR1 SGHRS and CDR2 YFSETQ. The CDR3 is 17 amino acids. V was pared by 4 bases and J by 4 bases, with 12 bases of the junction left unmatched.

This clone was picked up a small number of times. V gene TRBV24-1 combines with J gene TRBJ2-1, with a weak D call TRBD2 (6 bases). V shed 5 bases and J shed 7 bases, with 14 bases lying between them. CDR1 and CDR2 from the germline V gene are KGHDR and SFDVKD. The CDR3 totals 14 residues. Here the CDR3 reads CATSVGGDVNEQFF. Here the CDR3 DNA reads TGTGCCACCAGTGTTGGCGGGGATGTGAATGAGCAGTTCTTC.

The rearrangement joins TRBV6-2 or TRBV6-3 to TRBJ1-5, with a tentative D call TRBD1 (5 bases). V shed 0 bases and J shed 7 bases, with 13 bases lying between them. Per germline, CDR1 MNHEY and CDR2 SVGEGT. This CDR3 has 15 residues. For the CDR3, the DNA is TGTGCCAGCAGTTACTCGGCCAGGGCATCGCAGCCCCAGCATTTT. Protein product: CASSYSARASQPQHF.

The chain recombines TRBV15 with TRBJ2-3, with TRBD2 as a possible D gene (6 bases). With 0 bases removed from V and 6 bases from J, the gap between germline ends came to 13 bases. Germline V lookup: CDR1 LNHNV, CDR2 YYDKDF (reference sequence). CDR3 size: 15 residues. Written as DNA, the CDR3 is TGTGCCACCAGCAGAGATCGGGGGATTCTGGATACGCAGTATTTT. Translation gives CATSRDRGILDTQYF.

The CDR3 region has the DNA TGTGCCAGCAGCGCCGGGACAGGGGCTATAGAAGACACAGATACGCAGTATTTT. Its translation is CASSAGTGAIEDTDTQYF. The chain is built from TRBV5-4 and TRBJ2-3; the match to TRBD1 covers 10 bases. Germline trimming cut 4 bases from V and 2 bases from J; bases unmatched to any gene: 13. Germline lookup yields CDR1 SGHNT and CDR2 YYREEE (reference sequence). The CDR3 contains 18 residues.

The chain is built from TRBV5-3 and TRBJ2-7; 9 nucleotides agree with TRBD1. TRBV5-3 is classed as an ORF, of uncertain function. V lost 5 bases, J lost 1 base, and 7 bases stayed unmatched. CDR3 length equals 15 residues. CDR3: CARRPRTGASYEQYF. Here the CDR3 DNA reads TGTGCCAGAAGGCCAAGGACAGGGGCTTCCTACGAGCAGTACTTC.

CDR3 sequence (DNA): TGCGCCAGCAGCTTGGCCCCAGCTCTAGCGTTCACAGATACGCAGTATTTT. Translation: CASSLAPALAFTDTQYF. The chain recombines TRBV5-1 with TRBJ2-3, with D maybe TRBD2 (6 bases). This CDR3 spans 17 amino acids. Germline V gives CDR1 SGHRS, CDR2 YFSETQ. V dropped 0 bases and J dropped 2 bases, with 16 bases sitting between them. Drawing the rest from reference TRBV5-1 and TRBJ2-3, the complete variable domain is KAGVTQTPRYLIKTRGQQVTLSCSPISGHRSVSWYQQTPGQGLQFLFEYFSETQRNKGNFPGRFSGRQFSNSRSEMNVSTLELGDSALYLCASSLAPALAFTDTQYFGPGTRLTVL.

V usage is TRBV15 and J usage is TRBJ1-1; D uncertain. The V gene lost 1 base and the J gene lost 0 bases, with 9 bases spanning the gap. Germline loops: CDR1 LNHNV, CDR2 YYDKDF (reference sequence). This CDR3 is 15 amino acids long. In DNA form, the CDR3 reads TGTGCCACCAGCAGAGGCGGATCCATGAACACTGAAGCTTTCTTT. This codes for CATSRGGSMNTEAFF.

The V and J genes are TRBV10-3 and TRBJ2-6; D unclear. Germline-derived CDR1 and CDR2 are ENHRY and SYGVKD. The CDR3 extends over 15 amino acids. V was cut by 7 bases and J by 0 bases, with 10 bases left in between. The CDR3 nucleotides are TGTGCCATCAAGGACCGAGACTCTGGGGCCAACGTCCTGACTTTC. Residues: CAIKDRDSGANVLTF.

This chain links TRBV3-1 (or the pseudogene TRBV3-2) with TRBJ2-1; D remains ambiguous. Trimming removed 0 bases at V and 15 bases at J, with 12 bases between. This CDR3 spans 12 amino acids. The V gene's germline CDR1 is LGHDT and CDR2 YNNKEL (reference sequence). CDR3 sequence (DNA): TGTGCCAGCAGCCAAGAGGGGTCTTGGCCGTTCTTC. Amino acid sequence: CASSQEGSWPFF.

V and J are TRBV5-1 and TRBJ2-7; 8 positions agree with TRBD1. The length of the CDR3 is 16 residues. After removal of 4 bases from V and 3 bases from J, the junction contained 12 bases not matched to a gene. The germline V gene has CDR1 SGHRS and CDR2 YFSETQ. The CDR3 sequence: CASSPRGTGLNYEQYF. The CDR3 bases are TGCGCCAGCAGCCCGAGGGGGACAGGTCTTAACTACGAGCAGTACTTC.

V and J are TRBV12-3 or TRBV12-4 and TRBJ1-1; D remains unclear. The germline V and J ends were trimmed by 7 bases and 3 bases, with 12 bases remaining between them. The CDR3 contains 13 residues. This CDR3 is CASNLRRHTEAFF. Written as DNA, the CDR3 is TGTGCCAGCAACCTACGCCGGCACACTGAAGCTTTCTTT.

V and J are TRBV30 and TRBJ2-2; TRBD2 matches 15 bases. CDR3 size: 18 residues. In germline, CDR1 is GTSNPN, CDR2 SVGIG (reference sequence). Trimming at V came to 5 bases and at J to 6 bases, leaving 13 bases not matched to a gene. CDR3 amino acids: CAWSNPGLAGGLSGELFF. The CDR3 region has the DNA TGTGCCTGGTCTAACCCAGGACTAGCGGGGGGGCTTTCCGGGGAGCTGTTTTTT.

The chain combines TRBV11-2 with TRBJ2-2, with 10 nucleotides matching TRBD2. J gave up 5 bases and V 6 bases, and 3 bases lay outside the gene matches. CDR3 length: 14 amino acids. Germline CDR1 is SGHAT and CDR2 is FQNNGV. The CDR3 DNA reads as TGTGCCAGCAGGCGACTAGCGGGTACCGGGGAGCTGTTTTTT. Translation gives CASRRLAGTGELFF.

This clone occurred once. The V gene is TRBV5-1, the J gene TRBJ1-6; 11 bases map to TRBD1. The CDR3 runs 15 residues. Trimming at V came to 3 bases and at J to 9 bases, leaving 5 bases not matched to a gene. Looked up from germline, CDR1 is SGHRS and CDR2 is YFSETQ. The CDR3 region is CASSSSGTGGSPLHF. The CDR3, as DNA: TGCGCCAGCAGCTCGTCCGGGACAGGGGGTTCACCCCTCCACTTT.

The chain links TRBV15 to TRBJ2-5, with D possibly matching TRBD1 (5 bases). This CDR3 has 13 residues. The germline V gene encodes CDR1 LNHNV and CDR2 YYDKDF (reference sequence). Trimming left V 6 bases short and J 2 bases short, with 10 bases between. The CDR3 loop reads CATSKTVQETQYF. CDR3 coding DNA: TGTGCCACCAGTAAGACAGTTCAAGAGACCCAGTACTTC.

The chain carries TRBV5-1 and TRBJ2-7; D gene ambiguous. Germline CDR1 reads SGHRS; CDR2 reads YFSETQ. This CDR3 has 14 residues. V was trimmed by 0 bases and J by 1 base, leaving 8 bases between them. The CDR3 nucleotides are TGCGCCAGCAGCTTGGGTGGCGGTTCCTACGAGCAGTACTTC. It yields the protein CASSLGGGSYEQYF.

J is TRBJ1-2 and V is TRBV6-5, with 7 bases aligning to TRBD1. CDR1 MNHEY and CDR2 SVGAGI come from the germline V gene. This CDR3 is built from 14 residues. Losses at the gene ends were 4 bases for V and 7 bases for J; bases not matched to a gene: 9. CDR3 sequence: CASSSSSTGTGYTF. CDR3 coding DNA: TGTGCCAGCAGTTCCAGCTCGACAGGGACTGGCTACACCTTC.

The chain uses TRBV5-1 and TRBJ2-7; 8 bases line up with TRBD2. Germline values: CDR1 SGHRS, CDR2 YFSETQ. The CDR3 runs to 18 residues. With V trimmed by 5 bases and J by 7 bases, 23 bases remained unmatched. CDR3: CASSFDTGFVRGGREQYF. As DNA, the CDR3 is TGCGCCAGCAGTTTCGACACAGGGTTTGTCCGGGGGGGTCGGGAGCAGTACTTC. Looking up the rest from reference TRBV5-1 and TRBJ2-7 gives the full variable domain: KAGVTQTPRYLIKTRGQQVTLSCSPISGHRSVSWYQQTPGQGLQFLFEYFSETQRNKGNFPGRFSGRQFSNSRSEMNVSTLELGDSALYLCASSFDTGFVRGGREQYFGPGTRLTVT.